The TCR beta chain described here comes from a study of a mutant IDH1 vaccine in newly diagnosed glioma. The time point denotes: baseline, week 1 (first vaccination visit). Specified treatment: pre-vaccination baseline after standard-of-care therapy. Method: immunoSEQ multiplex PCR; TCRdb's copy keeps in-frame clones and lacks some. The sample yields 85,000 to 100,000 clones, just under 80% seen once. Germline assignment: CDR1 SGHNT and CDR2 YENEEA. This CDR3 has 14 residues. The V end was cut by 3 bases, the J end by 6 bases, with 11 bases between. This TCR was recovered from a man aged 35 to 55 with glioma. The rearrangement joins TRBV11-3 to TRBJ2-2; D gene ambiguous. The sample was PBMCs, taken from a glioma patient treated with radiotherapy, temozolomide or both. CDR3 protein: CASSLGYRAGELFF. The CDR3 DNA follows: TGTGCCAGCAGCTTGGGTTACCGGGCCGGGGAGCTGTTTTTT. The full variable domain, its missing parts supplied by reference TRBV11-3 and TRBJ2-2, is EAGVVQSPRYKIIEKKQPVAFWCNPISGHNTLYWYLQNLGQGPELLIRYENEEAVDDSQLPKDRFSAERLKGVDSTLKIQPAELGDSAVYLCASSLGYRAGELFFGEGSRLTVL.